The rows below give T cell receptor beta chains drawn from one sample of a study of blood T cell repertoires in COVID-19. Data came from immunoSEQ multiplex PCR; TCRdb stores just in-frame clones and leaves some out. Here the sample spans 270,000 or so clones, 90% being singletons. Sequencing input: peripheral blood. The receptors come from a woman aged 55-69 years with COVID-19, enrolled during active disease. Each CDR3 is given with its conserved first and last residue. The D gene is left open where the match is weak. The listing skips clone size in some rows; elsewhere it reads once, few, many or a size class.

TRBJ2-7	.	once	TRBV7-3	CASSFLGTRDYEQYF	TGTGCCAGCAGCTTCTTGGGGACAAGGGACTACGAGCAGTACTTC
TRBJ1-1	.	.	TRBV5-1	CASSLGGHTEAFF	TGCGCCAGCAGCTTGGGGGGGCACACTGAAGCTTTCTTT
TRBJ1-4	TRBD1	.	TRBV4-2	CASSPEDRANEKLFF	TGTGCCAGCAGCCCAGAGGACAGGGCTAATGAAAAACTGTTTTTT
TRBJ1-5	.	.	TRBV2	CASKSGQSNQPQHF	TGTGCCAGCAAGTCGGGACAAAGTAATCAGCCCCAGCATTTT
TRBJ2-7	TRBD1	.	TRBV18	CASSPGGTGGYEQYF	TGTGCCAGCTCACCAGGCGGAACAGGGGGCTACGAGCAGTACTTC
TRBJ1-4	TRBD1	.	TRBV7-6	CASSLGVQGATKLFF	TGTGCCAGCAGCTTAGGTGTACAGGGGGCAACAAAACTGTTTTTT
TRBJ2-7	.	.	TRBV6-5	CASSSPRTSNQYEQYF	TGTGCCAGCAGTTCCCCCCGGACATCCAACCAATACGAGCAGTACTTC
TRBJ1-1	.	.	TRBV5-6	CASSSITRRGRAEAFF	TGTGCCAGCAGCTCGATCACGCGTCGGGGAAGGGCTGAAGCTTTCTTT
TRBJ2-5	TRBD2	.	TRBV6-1	CASSELSFSGGGNLETQYF	TGTGCCAGCAGTGAACTCTCATTTAGCGGGGGGGGAAATTTGGAGACCCAGTACTTC
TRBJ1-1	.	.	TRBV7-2	CASTQNTEAFF	TGTGCCAGCACCCAGAACACTGAAGCTTTCTTT
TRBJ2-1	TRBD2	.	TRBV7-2	CASSLFWGGSTSSYNEQFF	TGTGCCAGCAGCTTGTTTTGGGGGGGGTCAACGAGCTCCTACAATGAGCAGTTCTTC
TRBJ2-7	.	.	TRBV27	CASSWGGAGEQYF	TGTGCCAGCAGTTGGGGGGGGGCCGGCGAGCAGTACTTC
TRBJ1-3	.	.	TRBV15	CATSRDTPSGNTIYF	TGTGCCACCAGCAGAGATACTCCCTCTGGAAACACCATATATTTT
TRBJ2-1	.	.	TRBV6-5	CASSYSFLNEQFF	TGTGCCAGCAGTTACTCGTTCCTTAATGAGCAGTTCTTC
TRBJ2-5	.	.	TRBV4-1	CASRRTGQETQYF	TGCGCCAGCAGGAGGACTGGGCAAGAGACCCAGTACTTC
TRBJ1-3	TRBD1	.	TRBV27	CASSFRGTGTGGSGNTIYF	TGTGCCAGCAGTTTCCGAGGGACCGGGACAGGGGGCTCTGGAAACACCATATATTTT
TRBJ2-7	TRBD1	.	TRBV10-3	CAIRPRTGERDEQYF	TGTGCCATTAGACCCCGGACAGGGGAGCGGGACGAGCAGTACTTC
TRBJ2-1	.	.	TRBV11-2	CAWSRGNYNEQFF	TGTGCCTGGTCCAGGGGCAACTACAATGAGCAGTTCTTC
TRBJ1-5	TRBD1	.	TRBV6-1	CASSGTGGGQPQHF	TGTGCCAGTTCCGGGACAGGGGGCGGTCAGCCCCAGCATTTT
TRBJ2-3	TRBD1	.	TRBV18	CASSPQPPNTGTGLVQYF	TGTGCCAGCTCACCTCAACCACCAAACACCGGGACAGGGTTGGTGCAGTATTTT
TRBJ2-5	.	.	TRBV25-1	CASSDRRGAGETQYF	TGTGCCAGCAGTGATCGTCGGGGGGCCGGAGAGACCCAGTACTTC
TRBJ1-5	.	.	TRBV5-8	CASSLRRNQPQHF	TGTGCCAGCAGCTTGAGGAGAAATCAGCCCCAGCATTTT
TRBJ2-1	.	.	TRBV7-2	CASSSMHRVYNEQFF	TGTGCCAGCAGCTCGATGCACAGGGTTTACAATGAGCAGTTCTTC
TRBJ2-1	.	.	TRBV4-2	CASSQSLGLTNEQFF	TGTGCCAGCAGCCAATCCTTAGGACTAACCAATGAGCAGTTCTTC
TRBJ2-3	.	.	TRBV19	CASTWGGGTDTQYF	TGTGCCAGTACATGGGGCGGAGGCACAGATACGCAGTATTTT
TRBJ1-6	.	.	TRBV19	CASSIIRQGYNSPLHF	TGTGCCAGTAGTATAATTCGCCAGGGCTATAATTCACCCCTCCACTTT
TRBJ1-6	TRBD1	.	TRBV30	CAWSSGQGNSPLHF	TGTGCCTGGAGTTCGGGACAGGGGAATTCACCCCTCCACTTT
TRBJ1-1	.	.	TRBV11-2	CASSSDHSRGTIYSEAFF	TGTGCCAGCAGCTCAGATCATAGTAGGGGTACTATCTATTCTGAAGCTTTCTTT
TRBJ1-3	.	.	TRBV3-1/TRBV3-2	CASSQVLRGSRNTIYF	TGTGCCAGCAGCCAAGTTCTAAGGGGAAGTAGAAACACCATATATTTT
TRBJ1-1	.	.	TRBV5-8	CASSLVPAGRPTEAFF	TGTGCCAGCAGCTTGGTACCCGCAGGGAGGCCCACTGAAGCTTTCTTT
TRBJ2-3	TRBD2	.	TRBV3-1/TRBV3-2	CASSQEGGKSTDTQYF	TGTGCCAGCAGCCAAGAGGGGGGGAAAAGCACAGATACGCAGTATTTT
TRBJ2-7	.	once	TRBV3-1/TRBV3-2	CASSLMVSYEQYF	TGTGCCAGCAGCCTCATGGTTAGTTACGAGCAGTACTTC
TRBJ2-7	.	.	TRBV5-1	CASSTRGHEQYF	TGCGCCAGCAGCACCAGGGGCCACGAGCAGTACTTC
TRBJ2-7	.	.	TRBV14	CASSQLPYEQYF	TGTGCCAGCAGCCAACTCCCCTACGAGCAGTACTTC
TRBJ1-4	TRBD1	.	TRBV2	CASSRTGRGEKLFF	TGTGCCAGCAGTCGGACAGGGCGGGGTGAAAAACTGTTTTTT
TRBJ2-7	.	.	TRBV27	CASIVGRGHEQYF	TGTGCCAGCATCGTAGGTAGGGGTCACGAGCAGTACTTC
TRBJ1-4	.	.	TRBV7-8	CASSSGVYNEKLFF	TGTGCCAGCAGCTCAGGGGTTTATAATGAAAAACTGTTTTTT
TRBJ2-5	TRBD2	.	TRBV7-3	CASSFSGGRGETQYF	TGTGCCAGCAGCTTTAGCGGGGGCCGGGGAGAGACCCAGTACTTC
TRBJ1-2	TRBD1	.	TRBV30	CAWAGGMGNYGYTF	TGTGCCTGGGCAGGGGGCATGGGAAACTATGGCTACACCTTC
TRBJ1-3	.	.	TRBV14	CASSKEYSFGNTIYF	TGTGCCAGCAGTAAAGAGTACAGCTTTGGAAACACCATATATTTT
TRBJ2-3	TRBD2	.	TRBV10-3	CAISAGLAGVADTQYF	TGTGCCATCAGTGCCGGACTAGCGGGGGTGGCAGATACGCAGTATTTT
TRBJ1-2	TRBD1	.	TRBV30	CAWVTGGGGYTF	TGTGCCTGGGTGACAGGGGGCGGCGGCTACACCTTC
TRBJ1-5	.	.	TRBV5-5	CASSLGGSGGNQPQHF	TGTGCCAGCAGCTTGGGAGGGTCAGGGGGCAATCAGCCCCAGCATTTT
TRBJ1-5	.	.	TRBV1	CTSSPGTASNQPQHF	TGCACCAGCAGTCCAGGGACAGCTAGCAATCAGCCCCAGCATTTT
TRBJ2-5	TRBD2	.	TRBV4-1	CASSHAGGLQETQYF	TGCGCCAGCAGCCATGCGGGGGGTCTTCAAGAGACCCAGTACTTC
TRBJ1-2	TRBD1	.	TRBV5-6	CASSLELVQGQHYGYTF	TGTGCCAGCAGCTTGGAATTAGTACAGGGACAGCACTATGGCTACACCTTC
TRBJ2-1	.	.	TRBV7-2	CASSLAGTLRSDEQFF	TGTGCCAGCAGCTTAGCGGGGACACTCCGAAGCGATGAGCAGTTCTTC
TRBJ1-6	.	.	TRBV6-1	CASSEGRVGSPLHF	TGTGCCAGCAGTGAGGGCAGGGTAGGCTCACCCCTCCACTTT